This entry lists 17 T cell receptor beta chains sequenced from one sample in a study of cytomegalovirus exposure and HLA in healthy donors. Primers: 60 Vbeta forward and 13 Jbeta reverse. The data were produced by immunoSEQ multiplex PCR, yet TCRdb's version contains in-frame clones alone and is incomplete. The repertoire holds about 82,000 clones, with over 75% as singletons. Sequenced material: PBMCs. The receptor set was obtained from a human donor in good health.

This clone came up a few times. CDR3 amino acids: CASSVDHSSTGELFF. The CDR3 DNA reads TGTGCCAGCAGCGTAGATCACAGTTCTACCGGGGAGCTGTTTTTT. The chain joins TRBV9 to TRBJ2-2; D uncertain. V was cut by 0 bases and J by 5 bases, with 11 bases left in between. CDR3 length: 15 residues. In germline, CDR1 is SGDLS, CDR2 YYNGEE.

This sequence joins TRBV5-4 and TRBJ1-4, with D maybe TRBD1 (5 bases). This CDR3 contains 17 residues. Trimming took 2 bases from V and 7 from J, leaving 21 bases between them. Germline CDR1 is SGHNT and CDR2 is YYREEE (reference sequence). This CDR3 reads CASSFPPGSPGFEKLFF. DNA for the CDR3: TGTGCCAGCAGCTTTCCTCCGGGCTCCCCAGGGTTTGAAAAACTGTTTTTT.

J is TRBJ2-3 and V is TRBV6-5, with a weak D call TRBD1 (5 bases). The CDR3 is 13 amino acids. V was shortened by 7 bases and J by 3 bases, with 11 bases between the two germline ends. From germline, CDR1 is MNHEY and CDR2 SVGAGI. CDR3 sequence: CASTPAGTDTQYF. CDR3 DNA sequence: TGTGCCAGCACCCCGGCAGGGACAGATACGCAGTATTTT.

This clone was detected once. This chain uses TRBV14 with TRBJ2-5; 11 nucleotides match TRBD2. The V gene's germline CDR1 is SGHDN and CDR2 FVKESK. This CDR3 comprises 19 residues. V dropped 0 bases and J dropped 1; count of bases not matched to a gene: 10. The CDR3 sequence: CASSQDKLAGASLQETQYF. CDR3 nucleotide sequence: TGTGCCAGCAGCCAAGATAAACTAGCGGGGGCTTCTCTCCAAGAGACCCAGTACTTC.

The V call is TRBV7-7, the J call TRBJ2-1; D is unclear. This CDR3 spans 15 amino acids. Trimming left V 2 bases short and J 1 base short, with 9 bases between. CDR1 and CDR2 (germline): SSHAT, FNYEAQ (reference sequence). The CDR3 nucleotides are TGTGCCAGCAGCTTAACTCTCCTGTCCTACAATGAGCAGTTCTTC. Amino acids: CASSLTLLSYNEQFF.

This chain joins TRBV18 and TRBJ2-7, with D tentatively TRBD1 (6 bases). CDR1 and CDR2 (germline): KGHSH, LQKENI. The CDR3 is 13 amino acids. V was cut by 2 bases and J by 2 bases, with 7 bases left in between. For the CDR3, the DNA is TGTGCCAGCTCACCAGGACAGCCCTACGAGCAGTACTTC. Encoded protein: CASSPGQPYEQYF. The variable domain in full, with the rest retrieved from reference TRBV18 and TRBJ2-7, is NAGVMQNPRHLVRRRGQEARLRCSPMKGHSHVYWYRQLPEEGLKFMVYLQKENIIDESGMPKERFSAEFPKEGPSILRIQQVVRGDSAAYFCASSPGQPYEQYFGPGTRLTVT.

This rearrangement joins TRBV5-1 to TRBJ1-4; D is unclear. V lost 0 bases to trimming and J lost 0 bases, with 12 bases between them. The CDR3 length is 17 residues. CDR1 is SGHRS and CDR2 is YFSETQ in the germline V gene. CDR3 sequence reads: CASSLVPPSATNEKLFF. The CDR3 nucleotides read TGCGCCAGCAGCTTGGTCCCTCCCTCTGCAACTAATGAAAAACTGTTTTTT.

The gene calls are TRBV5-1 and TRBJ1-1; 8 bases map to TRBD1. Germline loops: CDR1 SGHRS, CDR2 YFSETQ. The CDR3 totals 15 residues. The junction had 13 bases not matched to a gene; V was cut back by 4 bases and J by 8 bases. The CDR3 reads CASSGQTGVFAEAFF. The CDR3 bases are TGCGCCAGCAGCGGACAGACAGGGGTCTTCGCCGAAGCTTTCTTT.

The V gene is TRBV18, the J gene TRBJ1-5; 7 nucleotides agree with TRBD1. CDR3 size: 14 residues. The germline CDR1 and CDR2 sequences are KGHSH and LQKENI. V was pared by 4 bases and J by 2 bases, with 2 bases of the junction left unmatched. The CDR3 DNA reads TGTGCCAGCTCACAGGGGGCAGGCAATCAGCCCCAGCATTTT. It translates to CASSQGAGNQPQHF.

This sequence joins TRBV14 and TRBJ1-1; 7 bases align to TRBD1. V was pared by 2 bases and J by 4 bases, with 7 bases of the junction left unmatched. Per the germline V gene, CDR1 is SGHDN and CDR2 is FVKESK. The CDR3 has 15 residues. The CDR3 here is CASSQRQGLSTEAFF. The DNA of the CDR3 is TGTGCCAGCAGCCAACGACAGGGCTTGAGCACTGAAGCTTTCTTT.

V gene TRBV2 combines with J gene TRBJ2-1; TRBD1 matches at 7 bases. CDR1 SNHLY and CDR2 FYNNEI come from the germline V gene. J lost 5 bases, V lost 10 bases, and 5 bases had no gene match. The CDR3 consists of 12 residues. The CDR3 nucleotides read TGTGCCACTACGGGACAGCACAATGAGCAGTTCTTC. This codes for CATTGQHNEQFF.

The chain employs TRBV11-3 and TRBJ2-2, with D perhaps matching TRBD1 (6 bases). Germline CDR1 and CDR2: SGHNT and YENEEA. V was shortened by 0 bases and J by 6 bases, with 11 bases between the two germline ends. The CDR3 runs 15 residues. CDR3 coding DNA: TGTGCCAGCAGCTTAGACGCCAGGGGAGCCGGGGAGCTGTTTTTT. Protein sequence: CASSLDARGAGELFF.

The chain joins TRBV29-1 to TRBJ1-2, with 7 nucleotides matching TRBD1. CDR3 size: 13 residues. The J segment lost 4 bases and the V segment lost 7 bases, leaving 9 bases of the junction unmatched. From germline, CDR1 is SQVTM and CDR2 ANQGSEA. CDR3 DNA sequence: TGCAGCGCCGCCGACAGGGCCTTCTATGGCTACACCTTC. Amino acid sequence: CSAADRAFYGYTF.

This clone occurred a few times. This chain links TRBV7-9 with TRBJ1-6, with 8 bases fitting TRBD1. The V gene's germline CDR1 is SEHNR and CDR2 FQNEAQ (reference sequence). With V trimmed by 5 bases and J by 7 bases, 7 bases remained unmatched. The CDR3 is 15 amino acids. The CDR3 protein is CASSILGDRNSPLHF. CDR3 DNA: TGTGCCAGCAGCATACTAGGGGACAGGAATTCACCCCTCCACTTT. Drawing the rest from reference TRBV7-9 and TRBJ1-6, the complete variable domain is DTGVSQNPRHKITKRGQNVTFRCDPISEHNRLYWYRQTLGQGPEFLTYFQNEAQLEKSRLLSDRFSAERPKGSFSTLEIQRTEQGDSAMYLCASSILGDRNSPLHFGNGTRLTVT.

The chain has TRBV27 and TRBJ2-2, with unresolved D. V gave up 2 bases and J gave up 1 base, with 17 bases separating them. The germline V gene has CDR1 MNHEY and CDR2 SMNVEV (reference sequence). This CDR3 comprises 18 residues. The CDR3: CASSLGYGLPGNTGELFF. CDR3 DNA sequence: TGTGCCAGCAGTTTAGGGTATGGTCTCCCAGGGAACACCGGGGAGCTGTTTTTT.

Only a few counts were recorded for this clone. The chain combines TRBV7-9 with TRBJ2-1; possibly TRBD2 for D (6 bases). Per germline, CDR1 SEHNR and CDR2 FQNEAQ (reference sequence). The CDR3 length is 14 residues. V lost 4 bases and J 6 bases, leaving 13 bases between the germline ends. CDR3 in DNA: TGTGCCAGCAGCTCCTTGGGACTGCCCAATGAGCAGTTCTTC. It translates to CASSSLGLPNEQFF.

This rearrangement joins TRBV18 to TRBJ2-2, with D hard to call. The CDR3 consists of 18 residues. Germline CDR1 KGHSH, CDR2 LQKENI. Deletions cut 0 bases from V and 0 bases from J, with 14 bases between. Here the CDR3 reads CASSPPGRQPTNTGELFF. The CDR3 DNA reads TGTGCCAGCTCACCACCGGGCAGGCAGCCGACGAACACCGGGGAGCTGTTTTTT. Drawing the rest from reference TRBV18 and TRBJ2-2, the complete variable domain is NAGVMQNPRHLVRRRGQEARLRCSPMKGHSHVYWYRQLPEEGLKFMVYLQKENIIDESGMPKERFSAEFPKEGPSILRIQQVVRGDSAAYFCASSPPGRQPTNTGELFFGEGSRLTVL.